A single sample is the source of the 5 T cell receptor beta chains below, sequenced in a study of T cells in localized non-small cell lung cancer. Profiled with immunoSEQ multiplex PCR; TCRdb holds only in-frame clones, not every one. The sample includes approximately 67,000 clones, approximately 84% of them seen just once. The sequences come from peripheral blood, collected before any cancer treatment. Every receptor here comes from a female donor over 55 with stage I lung adenocarcinoma.

The chain employs TRBV5-6 and TRBJ2-3; perhaps TRBD1 as D (5 bases). Germline CDR1 and CDR2: SGHDT and YYEEEE. The CDR3 is 13 amino acids. The V end was cut by 4 bases, the J end by 10 bases, with 16 bases between. The DNA of the CDR3 is TGTGCCAGCAGCCTTCCTGGGGCTCTTTCGCAGTATTTT. This sequence encodes CASSLPGALSQYF.

V and J are TRBV4-1 and TRBJ2-7, with TRBD2 matching over 8 bases. In germline, CDR1 is MGHRA, CDR2 YSYEKL. The CDR3 is made up of 14 amino acids. Germline trimming cut 3 bases from V and 7 bases from J; bases unmatched to any gene: 8. The CDR3 loop is CASSHDTSGPEQYF. The CDR3 DNA sequence: TGCGCCAGCAGCCATGATACTAGCGGACCGGAGCAGTACTTC.

V and J are TRBV6-1 and TRBJ1-3; D is possibly TRBD1 (6 bases). V lost 2 bases, J lost 2 bases, and 16 bases lay in between. The CDR3 runs 17 residues. Germline values: CDR1 MNHNS, CDR2 SASEGT. The CDR3 loop is CASSERPPYRAGNTIYF. The CDR3 bases are TGTGCCAGCAGTGAAAGGCCCCCGTACAGGGCTGGAAACACCATATATTTT.

In DNA form, the CDR3 reads TGTGCCAGCAGCCAACAGGGGGTATTAACTGAAGCTTTCTTT. Translating gives CASSQQGVLTEAFF. The chain uses TRBV11-3 and TRBJ1-1; TRBD1 agrees at 8 bases. CDR3 length: 14 residues. CDR1 and CDR2 from the germline V gene are SGHNT and YENEEA. The trim removed 5 bases at V and 5 bases at J, leaving 7 bases unmatched. The variable domain in full, with the rest retrieved from reference TRBV11-3 and TRBJ1-1, is EAGVVQSPRYKIIEKKQPVAFWCNPISGHNTLYWYLQNLGQGPELLIRYENEEAVDDSQLPKDRFSAERLKGVDSTLKIQPAELGDSAVYLCASSQQGVLTEAFFGQGTRLTVV.

The chain has TRBV9 and TRBJ2-5, with TRBD2 as a possible D gene (6 bases). The CDR3 length is 15 residues. Trimming cost V 0 bases and J 0 bases, with 9 bases left between them. Germline assignment: CDR1 SGDLS and CDR2 YYNGEE. The CDR3 bases are TGTGCCAGCAGCGTAGGTGCGGGGAACCAAGAGACCCAGTACTTC. Translated, it gives CASSVGAGNQETQYF.